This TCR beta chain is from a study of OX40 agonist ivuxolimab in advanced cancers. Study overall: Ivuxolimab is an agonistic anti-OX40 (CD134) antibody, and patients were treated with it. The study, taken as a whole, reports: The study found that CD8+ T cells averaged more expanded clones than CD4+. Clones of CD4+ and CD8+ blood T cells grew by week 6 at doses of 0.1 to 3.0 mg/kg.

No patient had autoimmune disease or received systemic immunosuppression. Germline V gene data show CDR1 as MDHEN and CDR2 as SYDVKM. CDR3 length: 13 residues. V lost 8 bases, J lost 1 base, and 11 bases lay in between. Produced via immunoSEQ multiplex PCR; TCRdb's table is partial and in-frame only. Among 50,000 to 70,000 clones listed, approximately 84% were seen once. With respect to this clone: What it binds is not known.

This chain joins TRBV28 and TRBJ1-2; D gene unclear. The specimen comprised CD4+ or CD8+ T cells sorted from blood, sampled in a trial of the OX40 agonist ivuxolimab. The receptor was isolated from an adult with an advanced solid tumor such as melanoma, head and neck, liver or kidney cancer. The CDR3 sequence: CASQDGFNYGYTF. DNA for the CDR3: TGTGCCAGCCAGGACGGGTTTAACTATGGCTACACCTTC.